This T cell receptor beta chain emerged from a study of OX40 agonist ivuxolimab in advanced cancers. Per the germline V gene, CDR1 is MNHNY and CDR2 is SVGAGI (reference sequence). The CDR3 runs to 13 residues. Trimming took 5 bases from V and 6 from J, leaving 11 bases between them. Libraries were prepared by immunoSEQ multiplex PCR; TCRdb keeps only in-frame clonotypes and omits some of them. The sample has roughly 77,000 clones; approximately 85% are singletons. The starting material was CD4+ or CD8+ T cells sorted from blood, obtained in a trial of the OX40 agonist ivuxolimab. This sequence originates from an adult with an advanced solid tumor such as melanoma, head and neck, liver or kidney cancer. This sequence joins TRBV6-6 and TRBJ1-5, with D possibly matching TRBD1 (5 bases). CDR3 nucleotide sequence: TGTGCCAGCAGTAGCATGAGGGGTCAGCCCCAGCATTTT. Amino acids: CASSSMRGQPQHF.